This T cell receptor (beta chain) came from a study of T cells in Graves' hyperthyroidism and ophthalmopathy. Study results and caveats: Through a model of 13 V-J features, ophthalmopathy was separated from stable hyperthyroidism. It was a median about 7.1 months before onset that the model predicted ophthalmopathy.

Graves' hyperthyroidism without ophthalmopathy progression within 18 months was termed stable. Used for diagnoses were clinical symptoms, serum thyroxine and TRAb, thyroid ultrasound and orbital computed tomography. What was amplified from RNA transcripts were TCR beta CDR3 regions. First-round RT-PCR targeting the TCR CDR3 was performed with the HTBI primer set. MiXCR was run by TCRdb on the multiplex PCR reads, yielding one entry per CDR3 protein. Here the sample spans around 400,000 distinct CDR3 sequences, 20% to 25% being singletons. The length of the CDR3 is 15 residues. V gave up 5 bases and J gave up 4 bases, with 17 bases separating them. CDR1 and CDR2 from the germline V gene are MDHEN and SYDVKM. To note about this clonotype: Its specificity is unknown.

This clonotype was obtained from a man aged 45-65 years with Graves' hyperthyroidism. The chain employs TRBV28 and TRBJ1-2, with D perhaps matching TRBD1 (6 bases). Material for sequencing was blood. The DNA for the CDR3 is TGTGCCAGCAGTCCGTACAGGGCCTCCGGCTATGGCTACACCTTC. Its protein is CASSPYRASGYGYTF.